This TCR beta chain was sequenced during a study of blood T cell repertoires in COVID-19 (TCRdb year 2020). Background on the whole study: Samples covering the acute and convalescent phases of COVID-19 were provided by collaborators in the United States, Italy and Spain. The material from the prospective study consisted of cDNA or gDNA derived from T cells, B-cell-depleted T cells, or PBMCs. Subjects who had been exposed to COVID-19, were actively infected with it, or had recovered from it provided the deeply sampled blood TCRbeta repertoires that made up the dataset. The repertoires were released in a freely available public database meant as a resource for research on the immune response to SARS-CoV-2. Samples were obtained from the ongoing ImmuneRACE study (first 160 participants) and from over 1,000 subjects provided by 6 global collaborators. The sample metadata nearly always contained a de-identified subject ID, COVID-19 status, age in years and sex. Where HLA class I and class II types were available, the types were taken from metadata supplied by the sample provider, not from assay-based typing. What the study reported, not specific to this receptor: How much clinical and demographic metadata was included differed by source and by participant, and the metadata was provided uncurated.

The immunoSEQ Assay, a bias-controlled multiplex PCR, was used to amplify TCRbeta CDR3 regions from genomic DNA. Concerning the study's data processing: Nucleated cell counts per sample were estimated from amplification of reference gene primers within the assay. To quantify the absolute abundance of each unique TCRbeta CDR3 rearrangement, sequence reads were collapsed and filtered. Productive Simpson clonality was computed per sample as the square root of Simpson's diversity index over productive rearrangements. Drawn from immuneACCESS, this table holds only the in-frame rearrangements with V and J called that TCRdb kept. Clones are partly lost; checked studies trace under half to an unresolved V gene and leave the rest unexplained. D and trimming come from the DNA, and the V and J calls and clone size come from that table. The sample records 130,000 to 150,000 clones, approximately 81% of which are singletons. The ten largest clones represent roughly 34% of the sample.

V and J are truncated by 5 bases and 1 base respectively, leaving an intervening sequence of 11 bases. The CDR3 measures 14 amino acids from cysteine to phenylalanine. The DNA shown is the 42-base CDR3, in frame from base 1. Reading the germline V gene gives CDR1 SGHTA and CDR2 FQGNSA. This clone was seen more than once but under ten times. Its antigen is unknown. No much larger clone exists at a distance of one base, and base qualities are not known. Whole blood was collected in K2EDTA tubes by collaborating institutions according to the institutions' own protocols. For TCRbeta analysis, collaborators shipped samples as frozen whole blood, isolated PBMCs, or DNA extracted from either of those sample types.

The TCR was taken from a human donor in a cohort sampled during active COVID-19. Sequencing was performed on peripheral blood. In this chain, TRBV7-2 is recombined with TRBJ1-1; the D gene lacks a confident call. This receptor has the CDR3 CASSPRLANTEAFF. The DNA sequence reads TGTGCCAGCAGCCCCCGACTGGCGAACACTGAAGCTTTCTTT.